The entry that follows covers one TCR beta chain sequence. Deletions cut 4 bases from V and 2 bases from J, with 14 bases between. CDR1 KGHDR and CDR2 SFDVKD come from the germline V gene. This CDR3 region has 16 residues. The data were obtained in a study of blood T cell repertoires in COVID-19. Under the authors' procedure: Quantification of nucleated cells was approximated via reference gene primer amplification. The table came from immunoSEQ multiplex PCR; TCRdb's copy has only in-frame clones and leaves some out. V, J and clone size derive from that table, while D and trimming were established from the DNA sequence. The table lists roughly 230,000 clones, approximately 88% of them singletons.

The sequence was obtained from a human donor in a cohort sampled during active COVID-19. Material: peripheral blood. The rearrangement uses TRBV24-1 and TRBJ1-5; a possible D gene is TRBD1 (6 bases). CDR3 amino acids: CATSDYQGPGNQPQHF. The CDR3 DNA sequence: TGTGCCACCAGTGACTACCAGGGGCCGGGCAATCAGCCCCAGCATTTT.